These T cell receptor beta chains were read from a single sample in a study of T cells expressing NK-cell markers. TCRdb reprocessed the 5' RACE reads, keeping one entry per CDR3 protein, no DNA. The sample spans more than 250,000 distinct CDR3 sequences; the ten largest clones claim about 0.4%. The sequencing input was blood T cells: a sorted CD56 or NKG2C T cell subset, CD4+ or CD8+ T cells, or bulk PBMC T cells (not recorded which). These receptors all stem from a man between 18 and 29 years old in good health. The CDR3 runs from the conserved cysteine through the conserved F or W. Each record gives: V gene, J gene, CDR3 protein.

v_gene: TRBV5-5; j_gene: TRBJ2-1; CDR3aa: CASSWGRGDYNEQFF
v_gene: TRBV7-9; j_gene: TRBJ2-1; CDR3aa: CASSVLGDEQFF
v_gene: TRBV10-2; j_gene: TRBJ2-1; CDR3aa: CASSGAGGYNEQFF
v_gene: TRBV10-3; j_gene: TRBJ2-7; CDR3aa: CAISGGRDQRDEQYF
v_gene: TRBV20-1; j_gene: TRBJ2-4; CDR3aa: CSASPRGVKNIQYF
v_gene: TRBV7-2; j_gene: TRBJ1-5; CDR3aa: CASTLGSLSNQPQHF
v_gene: TRBV20-1; j_gene: TRBJ2-1; CDR3aa: CSAEKAGEGNEQFF
v_gene: TRBV5-4; j_gene: TRBJ2-2; CDR3aa: CATGSGRSLHTGELFF
v_gene: TRBV6-1; j_gene: TRBJ2-3; CDR3aa: CASSEGTGGTDTQYF
v_gene: TRBV12-3/TRBV12-4; j_gene: TRBJ1-6; CDR3aa: CASSPPGQGASPLHF
v_gene: TRBV29-1; j_gene: TRBJ2-5; CDR3aa: CSVLRRGPEETQYF
v_gene: TRBV2; j_gene: TRBJ2-1; CDR3aa: CASSEASAQAEQFF
v_gene: TRBV5-1; j_gene: TRBJ2-1; CDR3aa: CASSLGGGLASDEQFF
v_gene: TRBV2; j_gene: TRBJ2-2; CDR3aa: CASKGLALGAGELFF
v_gene: TRBV4-3; j_gene: TRBJ2-3; CDR3aa: CASSLDRGLDTQYF
v_gene: TRBV29-1; j_gene: TRBJ1-1; CDR3aa: CSVGPQEGMNTEAFF
v_gene: TRBV30; j_gene: TRBJ1-5; CDR3aa: CAWSNRGGNQPQHF
v_gene: TRBV20-1; j_gene: TRBJ1-1; CDR3aa: CSARDGKRISMNTEAFF
v_gene: TRBV20-1; j_gene: TRBJ2-3; CDR3aa: CSARDSGGPRDTQYF
v_gene: TRBV5-1; j_gene: TRBJ2-3; CDR3aa: CASSPGQAYSTDTQYF
v_gene: TRBV6-1; j_gene: TRBJ2-5; CDR3aa: CASVRTLAGYETQYF
v_gene: TRBV5-5; j_gene: TRBJ1-5; CDR3aa: CASSSSVRDQPQHF
v_gene: TRBV5-1; j_gene: TRBJ2-6; CDR3aa: CASSLTGGSGANVLTF
v_gene: TRBV11-2; j_gene: TRBJ2-1; CDR3aa: CASSLVGGGANYNEQFF